Reported below is one TCR beta chain. The record originates from a study of blood T cell repertoires in COVID-19. Study as a whole: Acute-phase and convalescent COVID-19 samples originated in the United States, Italy and Spain. Sources were T cells, B-cell-depleted T cells, or PBMCs; the material itself was cDNA or gDNA.

Looked up from germline, CDR1 is KGHSH and CDR2 is LQKENI. The CDR3 extends over 14 amino acids. V shed 1 base, J shed 7 bases, and the junction held 3 bases outside the gene matches. Source study methods: Amplified reference gene primers provided the basis for estimating nucleated cell counts. Clones were read by immunoSEQ multiplex PCR, and TCRdb kept only the in-frame ones, dropping some. V, J and clone size are taken as reported in that table, and D and trimming were inferred from the DNA itself. The sample has around 81,000 clones; approximately 80% are singletons. The rearrangement uses TRBV18 and TRBJ2-1; 8 nucleotides match TRBD2. Sequencing was done on a sample of peripheral blood. This TCR came from a human donor in a cohort sampled during active COVID-19. For the CDR3, the DNA is TGTGCCAGCTCACCACGGACTAGCCGTAATGAGCAGTTCTTC. Amino acid sequence: CASSPRTSRNEQFF.